One and the same sample provided the 10 T cell receptor beta chains below, sequenced in a study of CD8+CD57+ T cells in acquired aplastic anemia. For sequencing, patients were chosen who had shown expansion of CD8+CD57+ cells by flow cytometry. TCR beta VDJ and CDR3 profiling used genomic DNA as template. TCRdb re-called the reads through MiXCR, storing one row per CDR3 protein. The repertoire holds approximately 150,000 distinct CDR3 sequences, with 70% to 80% as singletons. The sample consisted of sorted CD4+, CD8+, or CD8+CD57+ T cells (not recorded which) from PBMCs. The receptors were sampled from a human donor with aplastic anemia.

The V gene is TRBV4-2, the J gene TRBJ2-7; weak D call: TRBD2 (7 bases). CDR3 size: 15 residues. The ends were cut back, 0 bases at V and 5 bases at J, with 14 bases in the middle. Looked up from germline, CDR1 is LGHNA and CDR2 is YNFKEQ. CDR3 sequence: CASSQDPGGRNEQYF. As DNA, the CDR3 is TGTGCCAGCAGCCAAGATCCGGGGGGCCGCAACGAGCAGTACTTC.

The chain employs TRBV11-3 and TRBJ2-7; D possibly corresponds to TRBD1 (6 bases). This CDR3 has 14 residues. The germline V gene encodes CDR1 SGHNT and CDR2 YENEEA. Trimming removed 0 bases from V and 7 bases from J, with 13 bases in between. The CDR3 is CASSLDRGTGEQYV. Here the CDR3 DNA reads TGTGCCAGCAGCTTAGACAGGGGCACCGGGGAGCAGTACGTC.

The chain recombines TRBV2 with TRBJ1-2; D possibly corresponds to TRBD1 (5 bases). The V and J ends lost 4 bases and 4 bases respectively, with 13 bases between them. The CDR3 totals 14 residues. In germline, CDR1 is SNHLY, CDR2 FYNNEI. Here the CDR3 reads CASSVSGDGYGYTF. In DNA form, the CDR3 reads TGTGCCAGCAGTGTTTCGGGGGACGGCTATGGCTACACCTTC.

The chain carries TRBV2 and TRBJ1-2; D ambiguous. V lost 2 bases and J 8 bases, leaving 12 bases between the germline ends. In germline, CDR1 is SNHLY, CDR2 FYNNEI. The CDR3 is 13 amino acids. Here the CDR3 reads CASSEFGEGGYTF. The CDR3 bases are TGTGCCAGCAGTGAATTCGGGGAGGGAGGCTACACCTTC. Together with reference TRBV2 and TRBJ1-2, the CDR3 gives the full variable domain: EPEVTQTPSHQVTQMGQEVILRCVPISNHLYFYWYRQILGQKVEFLVSFYNNEISEKSEIFDDQFSVERPDGSNFTLKIRSTKLEDSAMYFCASSEFGEGGYTFGSGTRLTVV.

DNA of the CDR3: TGTACAGCGGCGGCTAGCGGATACAATGAGCAGTTCTTC. Translating it yields CTAAASGYNEQFF. This chain links TRBV10-3 with TRBJ2-1, with 7 positions matching TRBD2. The CDR3 runs 13 residues. Germline V CDR1 and CDR2: ENHRY, SYGVKD.

The rearrangement joins TRBV7-2 to TRBJ2-7; a possible D gene is TRBD1 (5 bases). The germline CDR1 and CDR2 sequences are SGHTA and FQGNSA. CDR3 length: 16 amino acids. V lost 1 base and J lost 3, with 16 bases in between. The CDR3 DNA reads as TGTGCCAGCAGCTTAGGAAGTTTACAGGCTGGCTACGAGCAGTACTTC. It codes for CASSLGSLQAGYEQYF.

The V call is TRBV2, the J call TRBJ1-6; no reliable D call. The CDR3 spans 13 residues. Germline-derived CDR1 and CDR2 are SNHLY and FYNNEI. Trimming left V 6 bases short and J 7 bases short, with 10 bases between. CDR3 in amino acids: CASSSSRNSPLHF. The CDR3 coding sequence is TGTGCCAGCAGCAGTAGTCGAAATTCACCCCTCCACTTT.

The chain carries TRBV20-1 and TRBJ2-3, with TRBD1 matching over 9 bases. Trimming took 5 bases from V and 3 from J; bases not matched to a gene: 9. This CDR3 has 15 amino acids. Germline assignment: CDR1 DFQATT and CDR2 SNEGSKA (reference sequence). The CDR3 sequence: CSAPEPGQGTDTQYF. CDR3 sequence (DNA): TGCAGTGCTCCAGAGCCGGGACAGGGAACAGATACGCAGTATTTT.

DNA of the CDR3: TGTGCCAGCGGTGGGGGGTATGGCTACACCTTC. Its translation: CASGGGYGYTF. V and J are TRBV6-4 and TRBJ1-2; the D gene is possibly TRBD1 (5 bases). The germline gives CDR1 MRHNA, CDR2 SNTAGT. The V end lost 8 bases, the J end lost 5 bases, and 9 bases lay between the germline ends. The CDR3 is made up of 11 amino acids.

The chain recombines TRBV12-3 or TRBV12-4 with TRBJ2-6, with 13 bases matching TRBD2. CDR3 size: 19 residues. V shed 6 bases and J 1 base; nucleotides not matched to a gene: 9. CDR3 DNA: TGTGCCAGCAGGGGACTAGCGGGACGCCTGCCTTCTGGGGCCAACGTCCTGACTTTC. This gives the protein CASRGLAGRLPSGANVLTF.